This passage covers 9 T cell receptor beta chains from one sample sequenced in a study of cytomegalovirus exposure and HLA in healthy donors. Use of 60 Vbeta and 13 Jbeta primers characterized the PCR. Clones were sequenced by immunoSEQ multiplex PCR, and TCRdb holds only the in-frame ones, with some missing. The sample yields more than 110,000 clones, 65% to 80% seen once. Sequenced: PBMCs. Source of these receptors: a male donor in good health and CMV-seropositive.

CDR3: CASRHARADGNTIYF. The CDR3, as DNA: TGTGCCAGTCGCCACGCGCGGGCCGACGGAAACACCATATATTTT. This chain uses TRBV6-5 with TRBJ1-3; D is ambiguous. CDR1 and CDR2 (germline): MNHEY, SVGAGI. The ends were cut back, 9 bases at V and 4 bases at J, with 19 bases in the middle. This CDR3 spans 15 amino acids.

The V gene is TRBV4-1, the J gene TRBJ2-7, with D possibly TRBD1 on 5 matching bases. V was clipped by 1 base and J by 6 bases, with 10 bases between them. CDR1 is MGHRA, CDR2 YSYEKL, per germline. The CDR3 contains 13 residues. CDR3 in amino acids: CASSQGQRLEQYF. The CDR3 nucleotides read TGCGCCAGCAGCCAAGGACAGAGGCTCGAGCAGTACTTC.

This chain links TRBV25-1 with TRBJ2-1, with 7 nucleotides matching TRBD2. Germline V gene sequence: CDR1 MGHDK, CDR2 SYGVNS. The V segment lost 3 bases and the J segment 6 bases; nucleotides outside the gene matches: 11. CDR3 length: 16 amino acids. The CDR3 DNA sequence: TGTGCCAGCAGTGATAACGGGCGGGGGTACAGCAATGAGCAGTTCTTC. It encodes CASSDNGRGYSNEQFF.

V usage is TRBV5-4 and J usage is TRBJ2-3; possible D gene TRBD1, 5 bases. V dropped 2 bases and J dropped 1 base, with 8 bases sitting between them. Germline lookup yields CDR1 SGHNT and CDR2 YYREEE (reference sequence). This CDR3 has 14 amino acids. The CDR3 protein is CASSFGAGTDTQYF. The CDR3 DNA reads TGTGCCAGCAGCTTTGGGGCGGGCACAGATACGCAGTATTTT.

This rearrangement joins TRBV18 to TRBJ1-1; TRBD1 agrees at 8 bases. This CDR3 is 13 amino acids long. V was clipped by 3 bases and J by 6 bases; unmatched bases: 3. Germline V gene data show CDR1 as KGHSH and CDR2 as LQKENI. Here the CDR3 reads CASSPGQGPEAFF. In DNA, the CDR3 is TGTGCCAGCTCACCCGGACAGGGCCCTGAAGCTTTCTTT.

The chain combines TRBV18 with TRBJ1-5; possible D gene TRBD1, 6 bases. Trimming stripped 1 base from V and 5 bases from J, with 9 bases between. The CDR3 is made up of 14 amino acids. Per germline, CDR1 KGHSH and CDR2 LQKENI. The CDR3 DNA is TGTGCCAGCTCACCACGCAGGGGAGATCAGCCCCAGCATTTT. Encoded protein: CASSPRRGDQPQHF. Looking up the rest from reference TRBV18 and TRBJ1-5 gives the full variable domain: NAGVMQNPRHLVRRRGQEARLRCSPMKGHSHVYWYRQLPEEGLKFMVYLQKENIIDESGMPKERFSAEFPKEGPSILRIQQVVRGDSAAYFCASSPRRGDQPQHFGDGTRLSIL.

This clone was recorded only once. The chain couples TRBV4-3 to TRBJ1-1; maybe TRBD1 (6 bases). CDR1 and CDR2 (germline): LGHNA, YSLEER. Between the trimmed V and J ends, which lost 0 bases and 8 bases, there was a span of 19 bases. CDR3 length equals 16 residues. The CDR3 region has the DNA TGCGCCAGCAGCCAAGATCTCGCAGGGGATACCTACGAAGCTTTCTTT. Translated: CASSQDLAGDTYEAFF.

J is TRBJ1-5 and V is TRBV19; D gene ambiguous. Between the trimmed V and J ends, which lost 3 bases and 1 base, there was a span of 4 bases. The CDR3 totals 13 residues. Germline CDR1 and CDR2: LNHDA and SQIVND (reference sequence). The CDR3 nucleotides are TGTGCCAGTAGTATGGGCAGCAATCAGCCCCAGCATTTT. Its translation is CASSMGSNQPQHF.

The chain is built from TRBV10-1 and TRBJ2-5; D is unresolved. CDR1 is WNHNN and CDR2 is SYGVQD in the germline V gene (reference sequence). This CDR3 is built from 14 residues. V lost 4 bases and J 3 bases, leaving 12 bases between the germline ends. Here the CDR3 DNA reads TGCGCCAGCAGTGCCTGGCCCACCGAAGAGACCCAGTACTTC. As protein: CASSAWPTEETQYF.